This T cell receptor beta chain was found in a study of shared T cell receptors in the human thymus. The protocol was immunoSEQ multiplex PCR, while the TCRdb copy is restricted to in-frame clones and leaves out a portion. Counted here are under 450,000 clones, 95% occurring once; the ten biggest clones make up around 0.019%. This CDR3 comprises 15 residues. The germline CDR1 and CDR2 sequences are MNHEY and SMNVEV (reference sequence). V was cut by 5 bases and J by 0 bases, with 11 bases left in between. The V and J genes are TRBV27 and TRBJ1-5; a weak D match, TRBD1 (5 bases). The sequenced sample was thymocytes. The clonotype originates from a human donor. The DNA for the CDR3 is TGTGCCAGCAGTCCCGGGACGCCTAGCAATCAGCCCCAGCATTTT. It translates to CASSPGTPSNQPQHF.